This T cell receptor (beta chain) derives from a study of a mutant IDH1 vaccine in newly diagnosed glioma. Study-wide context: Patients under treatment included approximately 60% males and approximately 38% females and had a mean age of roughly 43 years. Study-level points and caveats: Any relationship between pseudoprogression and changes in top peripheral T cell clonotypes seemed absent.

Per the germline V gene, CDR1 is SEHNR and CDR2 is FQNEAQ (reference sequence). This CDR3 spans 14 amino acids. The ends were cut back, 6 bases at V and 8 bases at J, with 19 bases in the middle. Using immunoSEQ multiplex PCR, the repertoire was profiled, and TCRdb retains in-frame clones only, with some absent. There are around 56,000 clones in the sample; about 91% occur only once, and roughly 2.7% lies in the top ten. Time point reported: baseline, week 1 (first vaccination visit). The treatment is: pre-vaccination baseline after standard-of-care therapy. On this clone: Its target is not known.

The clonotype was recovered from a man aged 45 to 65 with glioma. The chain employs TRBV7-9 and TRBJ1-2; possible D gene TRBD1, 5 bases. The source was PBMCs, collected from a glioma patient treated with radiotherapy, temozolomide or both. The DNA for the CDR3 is TGTGCCAGCAGGAAGATGGGGGTTGTGGGGGGCTACACCTTC. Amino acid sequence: CASRKMGVVGGYTF.